These 18 T cell receptor beta chains came from one sample sequenced in a study of early T cells in non-severe SARS-CoV-2 infection. TCRdb fed the 5' RACE reads into MiXCR, producing one record per CDR3 protein. Among roughly 51,000 distinct CDR3 sequences, around 7.7% were seen once, and the ten largest hold about 10%. Sample: whole blood, taken at baseline. The source of these receptors is an adult who was a healthcare worker with PCR-confirmed SARS-CoV-2 infection or an uninfected control (not recorded which).

This clonotype was observed many times. This rearrangement joins TRBV25-1 to TRBJ2-7; TRBD2 matches at 7 bases. CDR1 is MGHDK and CDR2 is SYGVNS in the germline V gene. The CDR3 length is 14 residues. J was trimmed by 4 bases and V by 4 bases; bases with no gene match: 7. Here the CDR3 DNA reads TGTGCCAGCAGTGGAGCGGGGAGATCTTACGAGCAGTACTTC. It specifies CASSGAGRSYEQYF.

This clonotype showed up just a few times. This chain connects TRBV7-3 to TRBJ2-3; D remains ambiguous. The germline gives CDR1 SGHTA, CDR2 FQGTGA. V was shortened by 2 bases and J by 0 bases, with 9 bases between the two germline ends. The CDR3 runs to 15 residues. In DNA, the CDR3 is TGTGCCAGCAGCTTACTTTACGGGAGCACAGATACGCAGTATTTT. It yields the protein CASSLLYGSTDTQYF.

CDR3 in DNA: TGTGCCAGCAGCCTCACCGGGACGCCGGGTGAAAAACTGTTTTTT. This encodes CASSLTGTPGEKLFF. The rearrangement links TRBV5-4 to TRBJ1-4; the D gene is possibly TRBD1 (5 bases). V dropped 4 bases and J dropped 7 bases, with 17 bases sitting between them. CDR3 size: 15 residues. Germline lookup yields CDR1 SGHNT and CDR2 YYREEE (reference sequence).

The genes are TRBV7-2 and TRBJ2-5; no clear D. Trimming removed 4 bases at V and 6 bases at J, with 15 bases between. CDR3 size: 14 residues. Germline lookup yields CDR1 SGHTA and CDR2 FQGNSA. CDR3 sequence: CASSSAREGKTQYF. CDR3 DNA sequence: TGTGCCAGCAGCTCTGCTAGGGAAGGGAAGACCCAGTACTTC.

In its sample, this clonotype was seen many times. The rearrangement uses TRBV10-2 and TRBJ2-1, with 9 bases identical to TRBD2. The J segment lost 2 bases and the V segment lost 4 bases, leaving 3 bases of the junction unmatched. The CDR3 contains 15 residues. CDR1 WSHSY and CDR2 SAAADI come from the germline V gene. CDR3 residues: CASSGTSDPYNEQFF. The CDR3 coding sequence is TGCGCCAGCAGTGGGACTAGCGATCCCTACAATGAGCAGTTCTTC.

This clonotype was counted ten times or more. One junction end disagrees with the germline gene, perhaps due to a read error. The chain has TRBV7-7 and TRBJ2-5; 7 nucleotides line up with TRBD1. The CDR3 is 13 residues long. Germline V gene data show CDR1 as SSHAT and CDR2 as FNYEAQ (reference sequence). The CDR3 nucleotides are TGTGCTAGCAGCCGGGACAGCATAGAGACCCAGTACTTC. The encoded protein is CASSRDSIETQYF.

This clonotype has only a few counts. The rearrangement uses TRBV7-9 and TRBJ2-7; 8 nucleotides align to TRBD2. The CDR3 totals 16 residues. V gave up 1 base and J gave up 3 bases; unmatched junction bases: 8. In germline, CDR1 is SEHNR, CDR2 FQNEAQ (reference sequence). The CDR3 DNA follows: TGTGCCAGCAGCTTAGGGAAGGTAGCGGGGAACTACGAGCAGTACTTC. Translated: CASSLGKVAGNYEQYF. The full variable domain, completed using reference TRBV7-9 and TRBJ2-7, is DTGVSQNPRHKITKRGQNVTFRCDPISEHNRLYWYRQTLGQGPEFLTYFQNEAQLEKSRLLSDRFSAERPKGSFSTLEIQRTEQGDSAMYLCASSLGKVAGNYEQYFGPGTRLTVT.

This clonotype was observed a handful of times. This chain joins TRBV6-5 and TRBJ1-2; the D is unclear. Trimming left V 8 bases short and J 5 bases short, with 9 bases between. This CDR3 contains 11 residues. Germline assignment: CDR1 MNHEY and CDR2 SVGAGI. CDR3 residues: CASGELYGYTF. The CDR3 DNA reads as TGTGCCAGCGGCGAATTATATGGCTACACCTTC.

The rearrangement links TRBV11-2 to TRBJ2-4, with 7 bases matching TRBD2. CDR1 is SGHAT and CDR2 is FQNNGV in the germline V gene. The trim removed 5 bases at V and 6 bases at J, leaving 10 bases unmatched. This CDR3 contains 15 residues. As DNA, the CDR3 is TGTGCCAGCAGCCAATTCCAAGGGGAGGGAAACATTCAGTACTTC. It codes for CASSQFQGEGNIQYF.

V gene TRBV11-1 combines with J gene TRBJ1-1, with 7 bases matching TRBD1. V was pared by 5 bases and J by 5 bases, with 11 bases of the junction left unmatched. The CDR3 is 15 amino acids. The germline V gene encodes CDR1 SGHAT and CDR2 FQDESV (reference sequence). CDR3 loop: CASSRRDSLWTEAFF. CDR3 coding DNA: TGTGCCAGCAGCCGAAGGGACAGTTTGTGGACTGAAGCTTTCTTT.

This clonotype occurred a few times. In nucleotides, the CDR3 is TGTGCCATCAGTGATCTAGCGGGACGGAACACCGGGGAGCTGTTTTTT. Encoded protein: CAISDLAGRNTGELFF. The rearrangement joins TRBV10-3 to TRBJ2-2; 9 nucleotides align to TRBD2. In germline, CDR1 is ENHRY, CDR2 SYGVKD. The CDR3 covers 16 residues. V was clipped by 3 bases and J by 1 base; unmatched bases: 3.

The chain has TRBV29-1 and TRBJ2-5; D may correspond to TRBD1 or TRBD2 (5 bases each). The CDR3 length is 15 residues. Per germline, CDR1 SQVTM and CDR2 ANQGSEA. V was clipped by 6 bases and J by 3 bases, with 20 bases between them. The CDR3 loop is CSVAYTGTDKETQYF. The DNA of the CDR3 is TGCAGCGTCGCTTACACCGGGACCGATAAAGAGACCCAGTACTTC.

CDR3 sequence reads: CASSYSSRGRGQPQHF. The CDR3 bases are TGTGCCAGCAGTTACTCTAGCAGGGGGCGAGGTCAGCCCCAGCATTTT. J is TRBJ1-5 and V is TRBV6-2 or TRBV6-3; 8 positions match TRBD1. The CDR3 runs to 16 residues. The germline V gene encodes CDR1 MNHEY and CDR2 SVGEGT. The junction had 7 bases not matched to a gene; V was cut back by 0 bases and J by 6 bases.

The table lists this clonotype with many counts. The chain combines TRBV2 with TRBJ2-1; the match to TRBD1 covers 9 bases. The CDR3 spans 15 residues. Germline V CDR1 and CDR2: SNHLY, FYNNEI. The junction had 9 bases not matched to a gene; V was cut back by 5 bases and J by 7 bases. The CDR3, as DNA: TGTGCCAGCAGTAGACCGACAGGGGGAGGGAATGAGCAGTTCTTC. Amino acid sequence: CASSRPTGGGNEQFF.

Many counts were recorded for this clonotype. V is TRBV5-6 and J is TRBJ2-7; D uncertain. The germline V gene encodes CDR1 SGHDT and CDR2 YYEEEE. This CDR3 region has 11 residues. Trimming removed 0 bases at V and 7 bases at J, with 5 bases between. CDR3 protein: CASSLGAEQYF. The CDR3 DNA reads TGTGCCAGCAGCTTGGGTGCTGAGCAGTACTTC. Variable domain in full (rest from reference TRBV5-6 and TRBJ2-7): DAGVTQSPTHLIKTRGQQVTLRCSPKSGHDTVSWYQQALGQGPQFIFQYYEEEERQRGNFPDRFSGHQFPNYSSELNVNALLLGDSALYLCASSLGAEQYFGPGTRLTVT.

This clonotype was seen repeatedly, ten times or more. The rearrangement joins TRBV7-2 to TRBJ2-2; D may match TRBD1 or TRBD2 (5 bases each). The CDR3 is 17 residues long. Germline lookup yields CDR1 SGHTA and CDR2 FQGNSA. V lost 2 bases and J 5 bases, leaving 18 bases between the germline ends. Here the CDR3 reads CASSLLGAGSLTGELFF. The CDR3 DNA follows: TGTGCCAGCAGCTTATTAGGCGCAGGGAGCTTAACCGGGGAGCTGTTTTTT. Complete variable domain (other parts from reference TRBV7-2 and TRBJ2-2): GAGVSQSPSNKVTEKGKDVELRCDPISGHTALYWYRQSLGQGLEFLIYFQGNSAPDKSGLPSDRFSAERTGGSVSTLTIQRTQQEDSAVYLCASSLLGAGSLTGELFFGEGSRLTVL.

The sample holds many counts of this clonotype. The chain is built from TRBV7-9 and TRBJ1-2; no firm D call. The CDR3 totals 14 residues. In germline, CDR1 is SEHNR, CDR2 FQNEAQ (reference sequence). V lost 5 bases and J 4 bases, leaving 14 bases between the germline ends. The CDR3 DNA follows: TGTGCCAGCAGCCCCCCACTCATGCGCTATGGCTACACCTTC. Translated, it gives CASSPPLMRYGYTF.

In this sample, this clonotype turned up a few times. The V call is TRBV7-9, the J call TRBJ1-5; D not resolved. V was cut by 1 base and J by 6 bases, with 10 bases left in between. Per the germline V gene, CDR1 is SEHNR and CDR2 is FQNEAQ (reference sequence). CDR3 length equals 14 residues. CDR3 residues: CASSLGRGSQPQHF. For the CDR3, the DNA is TGTGCCAGCAGCTTAGGCCGAGGTAGTCAGCCCCAGCATTTT.